The rows below give T cell receptor beta chains drawn from one sample of a study of T-cell reconstitution after alpha-beta-depleted transplantation in children. TCRdb analysed the PCR reads with MiXCR anew, one entry per CDR3 protein. The sample contains about 240,000 distinct CDR3 sequences, more than 10% of which appear only once. The sample here was PBMCs from the stem cell graft donor, taken from the stem cell graft. These receptor sequences come from a human donor who donated a stem cell graft to a child with acute lymphoblastic leukemia. CDR3s include the opening cysteine and the closing phenylalanine or tryptophan. The D gene is left open where the match is weak. Size is omitted from some rows. Given values are once, few, many or a class for expanded clones.

many,TRBD1,TRBV12-3/TRBV12-4,15,TRBJ1-2,TGTGCCAGCAACGACAATTCCCAGGGGGTTTATGGCTACACCTTC,CASNDNSQGVYGYTF
many,TRBD1,TRBV5-1,14,TRBJ2-1,TGCGCCAGCAGCTTTGACAGGGGGCAGAATGAGCAGTTCTTC,CASSFDRGQNEQFF
many,NA,TRBV28,12,TRBJ1-5,TGTGCCAGCAGTTTAAAAGGCCAGCCCCAGCATTTT,CASSLKGQPQHF
many,TRBD2,TRBV15,15,TRBJ2-2,TGTGCCACCAGCGACACTAGGGAGGGCGACGGGGAGCTGTTTTTT,CATSDTREGDGELFF
many,TRBD1,TRBV7-2,16,TRBJ1-2,TGTGCCAGCAGCTTATCCTCGGGACAGGGGGATGAGGGCTACACCTTC,CASSLSSGQGDEGYTF
many,TRBD2,TRBV5-6,14,TRBJ2-1,TGTGCCAGCAGCTTCGGGACTAGTTTCAATGAGCAGTTCTTC,CASSFGTSFNEQFF
many,NA,TRBV4-2,13,TRBJ2-3,TGTGCCAGCAGCCAAGTCTTGGCGGGAACGCAGTATTTT,CASSQVLAGTQYF
few,TRBD1,TRBV12-3/TRBV12-4,19,TRBJ1-1,TGTGCCAGCATCCCTTTACCAGGGACAGGGGGGCTCCCCGAGACTGAAGCTTTCTTT,CASIPLPGTGGLPETEAFF
many,NA,TRBV7-2,13,TRBJ1-6,TGTGCCAGCACCCCAAACTGGTCTTCACCCCTCCACTTT,CASTPNWSSPLHF
many,TRBD2,TRBV6-5,17,TRBJ2-3,TGTGCCAGCAGTTACCCAAAACTAGCGAGATCCACAGATACGCAGTATTTT,CASSYPKLARSTDTQYF
many,TRBD1,TRBV5-1,13,TRBJ2-7,TGCGCCAGCAGGAGGACAGGGCGGTACGAGCAGTACTTC,CASRRTGRYEQYF
few,TRBD1,TRBV10-3,15,TRBJ2-2,TGTGCCATCAGTGATTTCGCAGGGGGCAGCGGGGAGCTGTTTTTT,CAISDFAGGSGELFF
many,TRBD1,TRBV6-1,16,TRBJ1-2,TGTGCCAGCAGGGGGACCCGGGACAGGGTCTTTCGTGGCTACACCTTC,CASRGTRDRVFRGYTF
many,NA,TRBV7-2,14,TRBJ2-5,TGTGCCAGCAGCTTAGGGCTACCCCAAGAGACCCAGTACTTC,CASSLGLPQETQYF
many,NA,TRBV4-3,14,TRBJ1-4,TGCGCCAGCAGCCAAGGCAGTACGGGCGAAAAACTGTTTTTT,CASSQGSTGEKLFF
once,NA,TRBV5-4,14,TRBJ2-4,TGTGCCAGCAGCCCGACAAGGGACGGTAACATTCAGTACTTC,CASSPTRDGNIQYF
many,NA,TRBV5-1,13,TRBJ1-2,TGCGCCAGCAGCATCGAAAGGGGCTATGGCTACACCTTC,CASSIERGYGYTF
few,TRBD1,TRBV28,15,TRBJ2-3,TGTGCCAGCAGACTCTACAGGGGCGTTCGAGATACGCAGTATTTT,CASRLYRGVRDTQYF
many,TRBD1,TRBV3-1,14,TRBJ1-2,TGTGCCAGCAGCCAAGATTTACAGGGGAGCGGCTACACCTTC,CASSQDLQGSGYTF
many,TRBD2,TRBV3-1,16,TRBJ2-5,TGTGCCAGCAGCCTCCTGGGTAGCGGGAGGTTAAAGACCCAGTACTTC,CASSLLGSGRLKTQYF
many,TRBD2,TRBV20-1,15,TRBJ2-3,TGCAGTGCTAGTAGTGGCGGGGGGACCACAGATACGCAGTATTTT,CSASSGGGTTDTQYF
many,NA,TRBV12-3/TRBV12-4,13,TRBJ2-2,TGTGCCAGCAGACCCCAGGGTACCGGGGAGCTGTTTTTT,CASRPQGTGELFF
many,NA,TRBV6-1,15,TRBJ2-5,TGTGCCAGCCAAATCATAGACCGCAGCGGGGAGACCCAGTACTTC,CASQIIDRSGETQYF
many,TRBD2,TRBV20-1,14,TRBJ2-1,TGCAGTGCTAGGCCTGGCGGGGGGGCGCATGAGCAGTTCTTC,CSARPGGGAHEQFF
many,NA,TRBV20-1,11,TRBJ2-3,TGCAGTGCTAGTCAAGGGCCGGCGCAGTATTTT,CSASQGPAQYF
NA,NA,TRBV6-1,12,TRBJ1-1,TGTGCCAGCAGCCCCCCGGGAATTGAAGCTTTCTTT,CASSPPGIEAFF
many,NA,TRBV7-9,11,TRBJ2-5,TGTGCCAGCAGCCCTGTAGAGACCCAGTACTTC,CASSPVETQYF